Following are 26 T cell receptor beta chains from one sample sequenced in a study of T-cell reconstitution after alpha-beta-depleted transplantation in children. Unique molecular identifiers were used to barcode this TCRbeta library. TCRdb passed the PCR reads through MiXCR, listing each CDR3 protein once. This table holds a few hundred thousand distinct CDR3 sequences, over 25% found once. This specimen was PBMCs, taken before TCRalphabeta/CD19-depleted stem cell transplant. Receptor source: a boy in the first two years of life with Wiskott-Aldrich syndrome, due to receive a stem cell transplant.

V is TRBV7-8 and J is TRBJ2-1, with 7 bases fitting TRBD2. The germline V gene encodes CDR1 SGHVS and CDR2 FQNEAQ. The CDR3 runs 14 residues. Trimming at V came to 3 bases and at J to 6 bases, leaving 5 bases not matched to a gene. In DNA, the CDR3 is TGTGCCAGCAGCTTGAGGGAGGGTCGCAATGAGCAGTTCTTC. This gives the protein CASSLREGRNEQFF.

This rearrangement joins TRBV18 to TRBJ1-5, with a tentative D call TRBD1 (5 bases). CDR1 and CDR2 from the germline V gene are KGHSH and LQKENI. The V gene lost 4 bases and the J gene lost 9 bases, with 16 bases spanning the gap. CDR3 length: 14 amino acids. CDR3 sequence: CASSQDGGSSPQHF. CDR3 nucleotide sequence: TGTGCCAGCTCACAGGACGGGGGTTCGTCGCCCCAGCATTTT. Full variable domain (remainder filled in from reference TRBV18 and TRBJ1-5): NAGVMQNPRHLVRRRGQEARLRCSPMKGHSHVYWYRQLPEEGLKFMVYLQKENIIDESGMPKERFSAEFPKEGPSILRIQQVVRGDSAAYFCASSQDGGSSPQHFGDGTRLSIL.

This clonotype was observed a few times. The chain is built from TRBV4-1 and TRBJ2-2; 8 bases fit TRBD2. In germline, CDR1 is MGHRA, CDR2 YSYEKL. The trim removed 3 bases at V and 0 bases at J, leaving 9 bases unmatched. The CDR3 covers 18 residues. DNA of the CDR3: TGCGCCAGCAGCCAGTGGGGTAGCGGGAACGCGAACACCGGGGAGCTGTTTTTT. Its protein product is CASSQWGSGNANTGELFF.

The V call is TRBV20-1, the J call TRBJ2-3, with 8 bases that match TRBD2. Trimming cost V 6 bases and J 1 base; bases outside gene matches: 3. Germline values: CDR1 DFQATT, CDR2 SNEGSKA (reference sequence). The CDR3 is 13 amino acids. The CDR3 DNA reads TGCAGTGCCCCAGCGGGAGGCACAGATACGCAGTATTTT. It translates to CSAPAGGTDTQYF.

This clonotype has only a few counts. This chain links TRBV29-1 with TRBJ1-4; D is unresolved. In germline, CDR1 is SQVTM, CDR2 ANQGSEA. V lost 1 base and J 0 bases, leaving 6 bases between the germline ends. The CDR3 is 14 amino acids. For the CDR3, the DNA is TGCAGCGTTGAAGTTGGTGCAACTAATGAAAAACTGTTTTTT. The encoded protein is CSVEVGATNEKLFF.

In this sample, this clonotype turned up a few times. This sequence joins TRBV27 and TRBJ1-5, with D unresolved. The CDR3 length is 13 residues. Trimming removed 0 bases from V and 3 bases from J, with 3 bases in between. The V gene's germline CDR1 is MNHEY and CDR2 SMNVEV (reference sequence). CDR3 sequence (DNA): TGTGCCAGCAGTTTATCCCTCAATCAGCCCCAGCATTTT. Its protein product is CASSLSLNQPQHF.

This clonotype was observed a few times. V is TRBV4-2 and J is TRBJ2-1; possibly TRBD2 for D (5 bases). This CDR3 region has 14 residues. Trimming cost V 0 bases and J 10 bases, with 13 bases left between them. The germline gives CDR1 LGHNA, CDR2 YNFKEQ. The CDR3 bases are TGTGCCAGCAGCCAAGAAGGGCTAGCTGACGAGCAGTTCTTC. This sequence encodes CASSQEGLADEQFF.

V usage is TRBV10-3 and J usage is TRBJ2-7; 10 positions match TRBD2. Trimming at V came to 4 bases and at J to 3 bases, leaving 6 bases not matched to a gene. Germline V gene lookup returns CDR1 ENHRY and CDR2 SYGVKD. CDR3 length: 15 amino acids. The CDR3 region has the DNA TGTGCCATCAGTGGGAGCGGGAGGGCCCTCTACGAGCAGTACTTC. It encodes CAISGSGRALYEQYF.

This rearrangement joins TRBV20-1 to TRBJ2-3; maybe TRBD1 (6 bases). This CDR3 has 15 amino acids. Trimming took 3 bases from V and 0 from J, leaving 13 bases between them. Germline values: CDR1 DFQATT, CDR2 SNEGSKA (reference sequence). Here the CDR3 DNA reads TGCAGTGCTAGTGATATGGACAGTAGCACAGATACGCAGTATTTT. Its translation: CSASDMDSSTDTQYF.

This clonotype was counted many times. The junction departs from germline at one end; a sequencing error may be responsible. V usage is TRBV5-1 and J usage is TRBJ2-7, with D perhaps TRBD1 (5 bases). Looked up from germline, CDR1 is SGHRS and CDR2 is YFSETQ. CDR3 size: 12 residues. CDR3 in DNA: TGTGCCAGCAGTTTAGCAGGGCGCGAGCAGTACTTC. Translation gives CASSLAGREQYF.

The chain links TRBV6-6 to TRBJ1-1, with no clear D. V lost 7 bases and J 0 bases, leaving 6 bases between the germline ends. The CDR3 length is 12 residues. Germline V gene lookup returns CDR1 MNHNY and CDR2 SVGAGI (reference sequence). CDR3 DNA sequence: TGTGCCAGCAAGTACTTGAACACTGAAGCTTTCTTT. Encoded protein: CASKYLNTEAFF.

This clonotype showed up just a few times. J is TRBJ2-5 and V is TRBV5-1; a possible D gene is TRBD2 (5 bases). Between the trimmed V and J ends, which lost 3 bases and 4 bases, there was a span of 16 bases. The CDR3 sequence is 15 residues long. CDR1 is SGHRS, CDR2 YFSETQ, per germline. This chain's CDR3 is CASSSTGGFPETQYF. The CDR3 bases are TGCGCCAGCAGCTCGACCGGCGGGTTTCCAGAGACCCAGTACTTC.

The chain employs TRBV9 and TRBJ2-5; 9 bases map to TRBD2. With 0 bases clipped from V and 4 bases from J, the junction kept 4 bases outside the gene matches. Germline CDR1 reads SGDLS; CDR2 reads YYNGEE. CDR3 length equals 15 residues. CDR3 nucleotide sequence: TGTGCCAGCAGCGTAGGGGCGGGAGGGCCAGAGACCCAGTACTTC. Protein sequence: CASSVGAGGPETQYF.

The rearrangement uses TRBV21-1 and TRBJ2-5; whether TRBD2, the table's D call, matches the DNA was not checked. TRBV21-1 is labeled a pseudogene. CDR3 size: 20 residues. Written as DNA, the CDR3 is TGTGCCAGCAGCACCCGAGGGGGGGCGCGGAGCGGGAGGTGCGGAGAGACCCAGTACTTC. As protein: CASSTRGGARSGRCGETQYF.

V gene TRBV20-1 combines with J gene TRBJ2-3; D gene ambiguous. The CDR3 is made up of 11 amino acids. The germline V gene encodes CDR1 DFQATT and CDR2 SNEGSKA (reference sequence). Trimming removed 0 bases at V and 5 bases at J, with 3 bases between. The CDR3 is CSARDRDTQYF. DNA of the CDR3: TGCAGTGCTAGAGATCGAGATACGCAGTATTTT.

The chain has TRBV29-1 and TRBJ2-7, with D unclear. The CDR3 spans 12 residues. Germline assignment: CDR1 SQVTM and CDR2 ANQGSEA. V was shortened by 4 bases and J by 2 bases, with 9 bases between the two germline ends. The DNA for the CDR3 is TGCAGCGTTGTGGCTGGGGCCTACGAGCAGTACTTC. Residues: CSVVAGAYEQYF.

The rearrangement joins TRBV5-1 to TRBJ1-2; no definite D call. The CDR3 extends over 15 amino acids. Trimming took off 4 bases at V and 0 bases at J, with 13 bases between the two ends. CDR1 is SGHRS, CDR2 YFSETQ, per germline. The CDR3 nucleotides read TGCGCCAGCAGCGCCCGCAGGCTACCTAACTATGGCTACACCTTC. Residues: CASSARRLPNYGYTF.

The chain carries TRBV7-2 and TRBJ2-1; D possibly corresponds to TRBD2 (6 bases). Between the trimmed V and J ends, which lost 1 base and 5 bases, there was a span of 12 bases. This CDR3 comprises 15 residues. The germline V gene encodes CDR1 SGHTA and CDR2 FQGNSA. The DNA for the CDR3 is TGTGCCAGCAGCTTAGGGGGGTCGGGGGACAATGAGCAGTTCTTC. Protein sequence: CASSLGGSGDNEQFF.

The CDR3 coding sequence is TGTGCCAGCAGCCAAGATGGAGGACAGGCTCAAGAGACCCAGTACTTC. Translated: CASSQDGGQAQETQYF. This chain uses TRBV4-2 with TRBJ2-5; 7 bases match TRBD1. The CDR3 covers 16 residues. Per the germline V gene, CDR1 is LGHNA and CDR2 is YNFKEQ. The ends lost 0 bases at V and 2 bases at J; junction bases unmatched: 6.

This clonotype was picked up a small number of times. CDR3 coding DNA: TGCAGTGTCCAGGGGGCGGAGGGCTACACCTTC. This gives the protein CSVQGAEGYTF. The chain joins TRBV20-1 to TRBJ1-2; 8 positions agree with TRBD1. CDR3 size: 11 residues. Per the germline V gene, CDR1 is DFQATT and CDR2 is SNEGSKA (reference sequence). V shed 7 bases and J 8 bases; nucleotides not matched to a gene: 6.

The rearrangement uses TRBV28 and TRBJ2-7, with no clear D. With 6 bases removed from V and 1 base from J, the gap between germline ends came to 16 bases. CDR3 length: 15 residues. Germline assignment: CDR1 MDHEN and CDR2 SYDVKM. The CDR3 DNA reads TGTGCCAGCAGCTACCGCTACGTAGCTTCCTACGAGCAGTACTTC. It specifies CASSYRYVASYEQYF.

The table lists this clonotype with many counts. The V gene is TRBV6-5, the J gene TRBJ2-1, with D unclear. Trimming stripped 6 bases from V and 9 bases from J, with 9 bases between. This CDR3 comprises 11 residues. Germline CDR1 is MNHEY and CDR2 is SVGAGI. DNA for the CDR3: TGTGCCAGCAGCCGACTGGGTGAGCAGTTCTTC. This sequence encodes CASSRLGEQFF.

This clonotype appeared a few times. The rearrangement joins TRBV15 to TRBJ2-3; D tentatively reads TRBD1 or TRBD2 (6 bases each). The CDR3 spans 17 residues. Germline CDR1 is LNHNV and CDR2 is YYDKDF (reference sequence). The ends were cut back, 1 base at V and 0 bases at J, with 14 bases in the middle. In nucleotides, the CDR3 is TGTGCCACCAGCAGAGGGAGGGGGACTTTTAGCACAGATACGCAGTATTTT. Translated, it gives CATSRGRGTFSTDTQYF.

This chain connects TRBV20-1 to TRBJ2-1, with 7 bases lining up with TRBD2. Germline values: CDR1 DFQATT, CDR2 SNEGSKA (reference sequence). V was clipped by 6 bases and J by 8 bases; unmatched bases: 16. The CDR3 has 15 amino acids. CDR3 bases: TGCAGTGCCACCGGTAATGCGGGAGTTTTCGATGAGCAGTTCTTC. Residues: CSATGNAGVFDEQFF.

This clonotype was seen ten or more times. V gene TRBV12-3 or TRBV12-4 combines with J gene TRBJ2-1, with unresolved D. V lost 3 bases and J lost 0, with 9 bases in between. The CDR3 is 15 residues long. DNA of the CDR3: TGTGCCAGCAGTTTGAGGTCGAGCTCCTACAATGAGCAGTTCTTC. It specifies CASSLRSSSYNEQFF.

This clonotype was recorded a few times. The chain uses TRBV20-1 and TRBJ2-5; D may correspond to TRBD1 or TRBD2 (5 bases each). The germline V and J ends were trimmed by 1 base and 2 bases, with 11 bases remaining between them. There are 14 residues in the CDR3. Germline lookup yields CDR1 DFQATT and CDR2 SNEGSKA (reference sequence). The CDR3 loop is CSARAGRSQETQYF. The CDR3 bases are TGCAGTGCTAGAGCGGGACGGTCACAAGAGACCCAGTACTTC.